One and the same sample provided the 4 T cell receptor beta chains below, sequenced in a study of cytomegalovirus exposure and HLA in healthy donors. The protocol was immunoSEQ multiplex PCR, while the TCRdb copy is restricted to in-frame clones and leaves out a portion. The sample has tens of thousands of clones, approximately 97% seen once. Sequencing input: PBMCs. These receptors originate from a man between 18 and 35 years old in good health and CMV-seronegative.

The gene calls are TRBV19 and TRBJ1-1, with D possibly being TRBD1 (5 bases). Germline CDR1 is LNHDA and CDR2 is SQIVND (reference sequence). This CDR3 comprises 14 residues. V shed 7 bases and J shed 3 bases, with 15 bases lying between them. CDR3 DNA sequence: TGTGCCAGTACCGACAGATCCCGGCACACTGAAGCTTTCTTT. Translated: CASTDRSRHTEAFF.

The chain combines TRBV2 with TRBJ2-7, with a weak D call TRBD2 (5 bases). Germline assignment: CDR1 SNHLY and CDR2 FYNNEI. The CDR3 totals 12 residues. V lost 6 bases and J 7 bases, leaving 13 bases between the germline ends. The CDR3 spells CASRTGWEEQYF. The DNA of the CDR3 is TGTGCCAGCAGGACCGGGTGGGAGGAGCAGTACTTC. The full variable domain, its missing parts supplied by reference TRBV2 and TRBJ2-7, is EPEVTQTPSHQVTQMGQEVILRCVPISNHLYFYWYRQILGQKVEFLVSFYNNEISEKSEIFDDQFSVERPDGSNFTLKIRSTKLEDSAMYFCASRTGWEEQYFGPGTRLTVT.

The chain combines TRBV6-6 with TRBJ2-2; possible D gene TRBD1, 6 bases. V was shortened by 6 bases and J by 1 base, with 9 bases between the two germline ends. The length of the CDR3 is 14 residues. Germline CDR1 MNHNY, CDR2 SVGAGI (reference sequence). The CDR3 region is CASSPGQNTGELFF. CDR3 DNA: TGTGCCAGCAGCCCGGGACAGAACACCGGGGAGCTGTTTTTT.

This CDR3 reads CASSWDRGNEKLFF. The CDR3 DNA reads as TGTGCCAGCAGCTGGGACAGGGGTAATGAAAAACTGTTTTTT. V is TRBV7-9 and J is TRBJ1-4; 10 bases map to TRBD1. Germline V gene sequence: CDR1 SEHNR, CDR2 FQNEAQ (reference sequence). J gave up 4 bases and V 4 bases, and 0 bases lay outside the gene matches. The CDR3 covers 14 residues.